This T cell receptor (beta chain) appears in the sequencing data of a study of cytomegalovirus exposure and HLA in healthy donors. Study as a whole: The roughly 120 million unique TCR beta sequences, from roughly 170 million T cells, were found by an earlier analysis.

Study findings and constraints: HLA-A and HLA-B allele assignments for most subjects were reportedly predicted accurately using TCR beta sequences.

Remarks on this clone: Its antigen is unknown.

Trimming at V came to 0 bases and at J to 6 bases, leaving 11 bases not matched to a gene. Germline values: CDR1 SGHRS, CDR2 YFSETQ. CDR3 length: 17 amino acids. It was with 60 Vbeta and 13 Jbeta primers that the PCR ran. Data came from immunoSEQ multiplex PCR; TCRdb stores just in-frame clones and leaves some out. In the table there are 100,000 to 150,000 clones, under 90% of which are singletons. The source material was PBMCs. This sequence joins TRBV5-1 and TRBJ2-2; 7 bases map to TRBD1. The sequence derives from a man aged 18 to 30 in good health and CMV-seronegative. CDR3 coding DNA: TGCGCCAGCAGCTTGGGCCTCCGGGACAGCCTCGCCGGGGAGCTGTTTTTT. It specifies CASSLGLRDSLAGELFF.